This T cell receptor beta chain originates from a study of blood T cell repertoires in COVID-19. Study summary: Both acute and convalescent COVID-19 samples were obtained from the United States, Italy and Spain. The cDNA or gDNA used as material had been derived from T cells, B-cell-depleted T cells, or PBMCs.

The CDR3 is 13 amino acids. Germline CDR1 and CDR2: SQVTM and ANQGSEA. V shed 5 bases, J shed 0 bases, and the junction held 3 bases outside the gene matches. In the original processing: Nucleated cell number was recorded as an estimate derived from reference gene primer amplification. This table comes from immunoSEQ multiplex PCR, and its TCRdb copy is limited to in-frame clones, with some not included. V and J calls and clone size are given by that table; D and trimming were obtained from the DNA. The profile shows roughly 260,000 clones, more than 60% of them singletons. This chain links TRBV29-1 with TRBJ1-1, with TRBD1 matching over 7 bases. The sequence was obtained from a middle-aged woman with active or convalescent COVID-19. The sample was peripheral blood. The CDR3 sequence is CSVRTGMNTEAFF. CDR3 nucleotides: TGCAGCGTTCGGACAGGTATGAACACTGAAGCTTTCTTT.